A selection of T cell receptor beta chains follows, all from one sample in a study of cytomegalovirus exposure and HLA in healthy donors. TCRdb's copy holds only in-frame clones and misses some; the assay was immunoSEQ multiplex PCR. The table lists about 160,000 clones, roughly 80% of them singletons. The source material was PBMCs. The receptors were gathered from a woman aged 25 to 39 in good health and CMV-seropositive. Both conserved end residues are part of each CDR3. D genes are given only for firm matches. Size is omitted from some rows. Given values are once, few, many or a class for expanded clones.

clone_size: -; j_call: TRBJ1-1; v_call: TRBV7-2; d_call: -; cdr3_aa: CASSSQPLGGTEAFF; cdr3_nt: TGTGCCAGCAGCTCCCAGCCGCTCGGGGGCACTGAAGCTTTCTTT
clone_size: -; j_call: TRBJ2-4; v_call: TRBV4-2; d_call: -; cdr3_aa: CASSQTGERQYF; cdr3_nt: TGTGCCAGCAGCCAGACAGGTGAAAGACAGTACTTC
clone_size: -; j_call: TRBJ2-7; v_call: TRBV5-1; d_call: TRBD1; cdr3_aa: CASSGRTGNYEQYF; cdr3_nt: TGCGCCAGCAGCGGAAGGACAGGGAACTACGAGCAGTACTTC
clone_size: few; j_call: TRBJ2-5; v_call: TRBV7-2; d_call: TRBD2; cdr3_aa: CASSPGLAGGTQYF; cdr3_nt: TGTGCCAGCAGCCCCGGACTAGCGGGGGGGACCCAGTACTTC
clone_size: -; j_call: TRBJ2-7; v_call: TRBV19; d_call: -; cdr3_aa: CASSITGSLIEQYF; cdr3_nt: TGTGCCAGTAGCATTACAGGGTCCTTGATCGAGCAGTACTTC
clone_size: -; j_call: TRBJ2-7; v_call: TRBV7-8; d_call: TRBD1; cdr3_aa: CASSLGDSGYEQYF; cdr3_nt: TGTGCCAGCAGCTTAGGGGACAGCGGCTACGAGCAGTACTTC
clone_size: -; j_call: TRBJ2-7; v_call: TRBV9; d_call: -; cdr3_aa: CASSVGGPGGEQYF; cdr3_nt: TGTGCCAGCAGCGTAGGTGGCCCCGGGGGCGAGCAGTACTTC
clone_size: few; j_call: TRBJ1-2; v_call: TRBV19; d_call: -; cdr3_aa: CASKGGYGYTF; cdr3_nt: TGTGCCAGTAAGGGGGGGTATGGCTACACCTTC
clone_size: -; j_call: TRBJ1-5; v_call: TRBV7-7; d_call: TRBD1; cdr3_aa: CASSLGQGAVQPQHF; cdr3_nt: TGTGCCAGCAGCTTAGGACAGGGGGCCGTTCAGCCCCAGCATTTT
clone_size: -; j_call: TRBJ1-2; v_call: TRBV4-2; d_call: -; cdr3_aa: CASSQDPQGDLYGYTF; cdr3_nt: TGTGCCAGCAGCCAAGATCCCCAGGGCGACCTCTATGGCTACACCTTC
clone_size: -; j_call: TRBJ2-7; v_call: TRBV13; d_call: TRBD1; cdr3_aa: CASSQGRTGAYEQYF; cdr3_nt: TGTGCCAGCAGCCAGGGGCGGACAGGGGCCTACGAGCAGTACTTC
clone_size: -; j_call: TRBJ2-5; v_call: TRBV28; d_call: TRBD2; cdr3_aa: CASSFSTSGGAGETQYF; cdr3_nt: TGTGCCAGCAGTTTTAGTACTAGCGGGGGGGCGGGAGAGACCCAGTACTTC
clone_size: -; j_call: TRBJ2-1; v_call: TRBV5-6; d_call: -; cdr3_aa: CASSFVSWGVSYNEQFF; cdr3_nt: TGTGCCAGCAGCTTCGTTTCCTGGGGGGTCTCCTACAATGAGCAGTTCTTC
clone_size: -; j_call: TRBJ2-1; v_call: TRBV14; d_call: TRBD2; cdr3_aa: CASSPIGRTKHNEQFF; cdr3_nt: TGTGCCAGCAGCCCGATCGGGAGGACAAAACACAATGAGCAGTTCTTC
clone_size: -; j_call: TRBJ1-1; v_call: TRBV18; d_call: -; cdr3_aa: CASSSRDLNTEAFF; cdr3_nt: TGTGCCAGCTCATCGAGGGATTTGAACACTGAAGCTTTCTTT
clone_size: -; j_call: TRBJ2-7; v_call: TRBV6-5; d_call: TRBD1; cdr3_aa: CASRDTGQYEQYF; cdr3_nt: TGTGCCAGCAGGGATACGGGACAGTACGAGCAGTACTTC
clone_size: few; j_call: TRBJ2-7; v_call: TRBV27; d_call: -; cdr3_aa: CASSLVAGLPLGYEQYF; cdr3_nt: TGTGCCAGCAGTTTGGTGGCGGGCTTACCCTTGGGGTACGAGCAGTACTTC
clone_size: few; j_call: TRBJ2-7; v_call: TRBV5-4; d_call: -; cdr3_aa: CASSSPGTGSYEQYF; cdr3_nt: TGTGCCAGCAGCTCCCCAGGAACCGGCTCCTACGAGCAGTACTTC
clone_size: once; j_call: TRBJ2-3; v_call: TRBV29-1; d_call: -; cdr3_aa: CSVDEASDTQYF; cdr3_nt: TGCAGCGTTGACGAAGCATCAGATACGCAGTATTTT
clone_size: -; j_call: TRBJ2-3; v_call: TRBV4-3; d_call: TRBD2; cdr3_aa: CASSLFGTSGEADTQYF; cdr3_nt: TGCGCCAGCAGTCTATTCGGGACTAGCGGGGAGGCAGATACGCAGTATTTT
clone_size: once; j_call: TRBJ1-2; v_call: TRBV5-5; d_call: -; cdr3_aa: CASSSSINYYGYTF; cdr3_nt: TGTGCCAGCAGCTCATCGATAAACTACTATGGCTACACCTTC
clone_size: -; j_call: TRBJ1-2; v_call: TRBV19; d_call: -; cdr3_aa: CASRSTASNYGYTF; cdr3_nt: TGTGCCAGTAGGTCGACAGCCTCTAACTATGGCTACACCTTC
clone_size: -; j_call: TRBJ1-1; v_call: TRBV2; d_call: -; cdr3_aa: CASQMNTEAFF; cdr3_nt: TGTGCCAGCCAAATGAACACTGAAGCTTTCTTT
clone_size: few; j_call: TRBJ2-7; v_call: TRBV7-8; d_call: -; cdr3_aa: CFSKQKPAYEQYF; cdr3_nt: TGTTTTAGCAAGCAGAAGCCGGCATACGAGCAGTACTTC
clone_size: few; j_call: TRBJ2-7; v_call: TRBV6-6; d_call: TRBD1; cdr3_aa: CASTQGQGHEQYF; cdr3_nt: TGTGCCAGCACCCAGGGACAGGGCCACGAGCAGTACTTC
clone_size: -; j_call: TRBJ1-2; v_call: TRBV6-5; d_call: -; cdr3_aa: CASWVSGGAEHGYTF; cdr3_nt: TGTGCCAGCTGGGTCTCGGGCGGGGCGGAACATGGCTACACCTTC
clone_size: -; j_call: TRBJ2-4; v_call: TRBV12-5; d_call: TRBD1; cdr3_aa: CASGFVPKQGAVVAKNIQYF; cdr3_nt: TGTGCTAGTGGTTTTGTCCCAAAACAGGGGGCCGTGGTGGCCAAAAACATTCAGTACTTC
clone_size: few; j_call: TRBJ1-1; v_call: TRBV11-2; d_call: TRBD1; cdr3_aa: CASSYEQGAQGYTEAFF; cdr3_nt: TGTGCCAGCAGCTATGAACAGGGGGCGCAAGGATACACTGAAGCTTTCTTT
clone_size: few; j_call: TRBJ2-3; v_call: TRBV7-3; d_call: TRBD2; cdr3_aa: CASSRLAYSTDTQYF; cdr3_nt: TGTGCCAGCAGCCGACTAGCGTATAGCACAGATACGCAGTATTTT
clone_size: -; j_call: TRBJ2-1; v_call: TRBV14; d_call: TRBD1; cdr3_aa: CASSHRDRRYNEQFF; cdr3_nt: TGTGCCAGCAGCCACCGGGACAGGCGGTACAATGAGCAGTTCTTC
clone_size: -; j_call: TRBJ1-1; v_call: TRBV7-2; d_call: -; cdr3_aa: CATLPFMNTEAFF; cdr3_nt: TGTGCCACCCTACCCTTCATGAACACTGAAGCTTTCTTT
clone_size: -; j_call: TRBJ1-5; v_call: TRBV5-6; d_call: -; cdr3_aa: CASSLSGVVSNQPQHF; cdr3_nt: TGTGCCAGCAGCCTCTCCGGAGTGGTCAGCAATCAGCCCCAGCATTTT
clone_size: -; j_call: TRBJ1-3; v_call: TRBV11-2; d_call: -; cdr3_aa: CASSAPGYSSGNTIYF; cdr3_nt: TGTGCCAGCAGCGCCCCTGGCTACAGCTCTGGAAACACCATATATTTT
clone_size: -; j_call: TRBJ2-1; v_call: TRBV14; d_call: -; cdr3_aa: CASSPRYRETVGTHNEQFF; cdr3_nt: TGTGCCAGCAGCCCCAGGTACCGCGAGACAGTCGGTACCCACAATGAGCAGTTCTTC
clone_size: once; j_call: TRBJ2-1; v_call: TRBV7-7; d_call: TRBD1; cdr3_aa: CASSPGTGKMPDNEQFF; cdr3_nt: TGTGCCAGCAGCCCCGGGACAGGGAAAATGCCGGACAATGAGCAGTTCTTC
clone_size: few; j_call: TRBJ1-2; v_call: TRBV9; d_call: TRBD1; cdr3_aa: CASSEDRGSGGYTF; cdr3_nt: TGTGCCAGCAGCGAGGACAGGGGTTCAGGAGGCTACACCTTC
clone_size: -; j_call: TRBJ1-3; v_call: TRBV6-6; d_call: -; cdr3_aa: CAHTSGLGNTIYF; cdr3_nt: TGTGCCCATACGAGCGGTCTTGGAAACACCATATATTTT
clone_size: -; j_call: TRBJ2-3; v_call: TRBV7-2; d_call: TRBD2; cdr3_aa: CASSLRGGLTDTQYF; cdr3_nt: TGTGCCAGCAGCCTGCGGGGGGGACTCACAGATACGCAGTATTTT
clone_size: -; j_call: TRBJ2-1; v_call: TRBV4-1; d_call: TRBD1; cdr3_aa: CASSQGEGTGEFF; cdr3_nt: TGCGCCAGCAGCCAAGGGGAGGGGACAGGGGAGTTCTTC
clone_size: few; j_call: TRBJ2-5; v_call: TRBV5-1; d_call: -; cdr3_aa: CASSYRLIQETQYF; cdr3_nt: TGCGCCAGCAGCTACCGTCTAATCCAAGAGACCCAGTACTTC
clone_size: -; j_call: TRBJ2-5; v_call: TRBV7-7; d_call: -; cdr3_aa: CASSPSLAYIETQYF; cdr3_nt: TGTGCCAGCAGCCCCTCACTAGCCTATATAGAGACCCAGTACTTC
clone_size: -; j_call: TRBJ1-1; v_call: TRBV7-8; d_call: TRBD1; cdr3_aa: CASSSHRGYTEAFF; cdr3_nt: TGTGCCAGCAGCAGTCACAGGGGGTACACTGAAGCTTTCTTT
clone_size: -; j_call: TRBJ1-2; v_call: TRBV5-4; d_call: TRBD1; cdr3_aa: CASSPGTGGHYGYTF; cdr3_nt: TGTGCCAGCAGCCCGGGGACAGGGGGCCACTATGGCTACACCTTC
clone_size: -; j_call: TRBJ2-1; v_call: TRBV27; d_call: TRBD1; cdr3_aa: CASSPGQGFYNEQFF; cdr3_nt: TGTGCCAGCAGTCCGGGACAGGGGTTCTACAATGAGCAGTTCTTC
clone_size: -; j_call: TRBJ1-4; v_call: TRBV4-3; d_call: -; cdr3_aa: CASSQDTGGPEKLFF; cdr3_nt: TGCGCCAGCAGCCAAGATACAGGTGGTCCGGAAAAACTGTTTTTT
clone_size: -; j_call: TRBJ2-7; v_call: TRBV4-2; d_call: TRBD1; cdr3_aa: CASSQEKGDRVRSEQYF; cdr3_nt: TGTGCCAGCAGCCAAGAAAAAGGAGACAGGGTACGTTCCGAGCAGTACTTC
clone_size: -; j_call: TRBJ1-4; v_call: TRBV5-4; d_call: TRBD1; cdr3_aa: CASSSTGGGDNEKLFF; cdr3_nt: TGTGCCAGCAGCTCAACAGGGGGCGGTGATAATGAAAAACTGTTTTTT
clone_size: -; j_call: TRBJ1-5; v_call: TRBV4-1; d_call: -; cdr3_aa: CASSPTGYSNQPQHF; cdr3_nt: TGCGCCAGCAGCCCTACAGGGTACTCCAATCAGCCCCAGCATTTT
clone_size: -; j_call: TRBJ1-2; v_call: TRBV29-1; d_call: TRBD1; cdr3_aa: CSVEAGQGYGYTF; cdr3_nt: TGCAGCGTTGAAGCGGGACAGGGGTATGGCTACACCTTC
clone_size: -; j_call: TRBJ2-7; v_call: TRBV28; d_call: TRBD2; cdr3_aa: CASRGGSYEQYF; cdr3_nt: TGTGCCAGCCGGGGGGGCAGTTACGAGCAGTACTTC
clone_size: -; j_call: TRBJ2-1; v_call: TRBV10-3; d_call: TRBD2; cdr3_aa: CAISVGGGPYEQFF; cdr3_nt: TGTGCCATCAGTGTTGGCGGGGGGCCTTATGAGCAGTTCTTC
clone_size: -; j_call: TRBJ1-2; v_call: TRBV5-4; d_call: -; cdr3_aa: CASSLALGANNGYTF; cdr3_nt: TGTGCCAGCAGCTTGGCTCTGGGGGCGAATAATGGCTACACCTTC
clone_size: -; j_call: TRBJ2-5; v_call: TRBV6-5; d_call: TRBD1; cdr3_aa: CASSYGTVRPIETQYF; cdr3_nt: TGTGCCAGCAGTTACGGGACAGTAAGACCCATAGAGACCCAGTACTTC